What follows are 9 T cell receptor beta chains derived from one specimen sequenced in a study of blood T cell repertoires in COVID-19. The repertoire was sequenced with immunoSEQ multiplex PCR; TCRdb's copy has only in-frame clones and lacks some. In the table there are about 43,000 clones, approximately 86% of which are singletons. The specimen was peripheral blood. The source is a man between 60 and 75 years old with active COVID-19.

This clone has just a few counts. This chain links TRBV27 with TRBJ2-1; 14 bases are a match to TRBD2. Per germline, CDR1 MNHEY and CDR2 SMNVEV (reference sequence). The V and J ends lost 10 bases and 10 bases, in that order; junction bases with no gene match: 6. This CDR3 has 13 amino acids. Here the CDR3 reads CATGLAGGIEQFF. The CDR3, as DNA: TGTGCCACCGGACTAGCGGGGGGTATCGAGCAGTTCTTC.

The rearrangement joins TRBV24-1 to TRBJ2-6; TRBD2 matches 7 bases. The germline V gene has CDR1 KGHDR and CDR2 SFDVKD. The V segment lost 9 bases and the J segment 2 bases; nucleotides outside the gene matches: 9. This CDR3 has 16 residues. CDR3 amino acids: CATGEGTGPGANVLTF. CDR3 DNA sequence: TGTGCCACCGGGGAGGGGACGGGACCTGGGGCCAACGTCCTGACTTTC.

This chain connects TRBV10-2 to TRBJ1-2; D is unclear. The germline CDR1 and CDR2 sequences are WSHSY and SAAADI. The V end lost 2 bases, the J end lost 6 bases, and 16 bases lay between the germline ends. The length of the CDR3 is 15 residues. The CDR3 here is CASSEGFETEHGYTF. CDR3 bases: TGCGCCAGCAGTGAGGGGTTTGAAACGGAGCATGGCTACACCTTC.

The V and J genes are TRBV5-4 and TRBJ2-1, with D possibly matching TRBD2 (6 bases). The CDR3 totals 15 residues. V was cut by 4 bases and J by 0 bases, with 11 bases left in between. Looked up from germline, CDR1 is SGHNT and CDR2 is YYREEE (reference sequence). This chain's CDR3 is CASSVDGSSYNEQFF. The CDR3 DNA reads TGTGCCAGCAGCGTGGACGGGAGCTCCTACAATGAGCAGTTCTTC.

The CDR3 loop reads CASSLSRIYEQYF. The CDR3 bases are TGTGCCAGCAGCTTGAGCAGGATCTACGAGCAGTACTTC. The chain employs TRBV11-2 and TRBJ2-7, with D hard to call. The V end was cut by 3 bases, the J end by 3 bases, with 9 bases between. The CDR3 runs to 13 residues. CDR1 is SGHAT, CDR2 FQNNGV, per germline. The variable domain in full, completed from reference TRBV11-2 and TRBJ2-7, reads EAGVAQSPRYKIIEKRQSVAFWCNPISGHATLYWYQQILGQGPKLLIQFQNNGVVDDSQLPKDRFSAERLKGVDSTLKIQPAKLEDSAVYLCASSLSRIYEQYFGPGTRLTVT.

V and J are TRBV6-5 and TRBJ1-4; 7 bases agree with TRBD1. The CDR3 consists of 15 residues. Per the germline V gene, CDR1 is MNHEY and CDR2 is SVGAGI. V trimming: 0 bases; J trimming: 7 bases; junction bases outside the gene matches: 5. CDR3 DNA sequence: TGTGCCAGCAGTTACTCGACAGGGCTCGGTGAAAAACTGTTTTTT. Translated: CASSYSTGLGEKLFF.

The chain recombines TRBV27 with TRBJ2-7; 7 bases are shared with TRBD2. The germline CDR1 and CDR2 sequences are MNHEY and SMNVEV (reference sequence). The CDR3 runs 15 residues. After removal of 5 bases from V and 0 bases from J, the junction contained 7 bases not matched to a gene. The DNA for the CDR3 is TGTGCCAGCAGTCTGGGGCGGGGGAGCTCCTACGAGCAGTACTTC. Translation: CASSLGRGSSYEQYF.

The CDR3 sequence is CASSQDRRQGSSYGYTF. The CDR3 DNA sequence: TGCGCCAGCAGCCAAGATCGGCGGCAGGGCAGTAGCTATGGCTACACCTTC. This sequence joins TRBV4-3 and TRBJ1-2; the D gene is possibly TRBD1 (5 bases). Trimming removed 0 bases at V and 4 bases at J, with 18 bases between. In germline, CDR1 is LGHNA, CDR2 YSLEER. The CDR3 length is 17 residues.

V and J are TRBV2 and TRBJ1-2; D may be TRBD1 (6 bases). The CDR3 is 12 amino acids. Per the germline V gene, CDR1 is SNHLY and CDR2 is FYNNEI. Trimming took 6 bases from V and 6 from J, leaving 11 bases between them. The CDR3, as DNA: TGTGCCAGCAGAGACAGGATGCATGGCTACACCTTC. Protein sequence: CASRDRMHGYTF.